The 27 T cell receptor beta chains listed next were all sequenced from one sample in a study of blood T cell repertoires in COVID-19. The repertoire was sequenced with immunoSEQ multiplex PCR; TCRdb's copy has only in-frame clones and lacks some. This table has around 360,000 clones, 70% to 90% appearing once. Sequencing used PBMCs or T cells enriched from blood (not recorded which). The receptors were sampled from a man in his forties in a cohort exposed to, infected with or recovered from COVID-19 (not recorded which).

This clone showed up just once. The V call is TRBV27, the J call TRBJ2-7; 7 bases map to TRBD2. The CDR3 loop spans 13 amino acids. V shed 6 bases, J shed 5 bases, and the junction held 7 bases outside the gene matches. The V gene's germline CDR1 is MNHEY and CDR2 SMNVEV (reference sequence). CDR3 in DNA: TGTGCCAGCAGCGTGGGAGGGCCCCACGAGCAGTACTTC. It translates to CASSVGGPHEQYF.

The V and J genes are TRBV27 and TRBJ1-1, with D uncertain. Germline-derived CDR1 and CDR2 are MNHEY and SMNVEV (reference sequence). CDR3 size: 16 residues. V was cut by 6 bases and J by 0 bases, with 17 bases left in between. This CDR3 is CASSRKPGAMNTEAFF. For the CDR3, the DNA is TGTGCCAGCAGCCGAAAGCCGGGAGCGATGAACACTGAAGCTTTCTTT.

The chain carries TRBV9 and TRBJ1-1, with D perhaps TRBD1 (5 bases). V lost 4 bases and J 2 bases, leaving 15 bases between the germline ends. There are 15 residues in the CDR3. Looked up from germline, CDR1 is SGDLS and CDR2 is YYNGEE. This CDR3 reads CASSSHPRVNTEAFF. CDR3 nucleotide sequence: TGTGCCAGCAGCTCCCATCCCAGGGTTAACACTGAAGCTTTCTTT.

The rearrangement uses TRBV3-1 (or the pseudogene TRBV3-2) and TRBJ2-5; 12 bases align to TRBD1. V shed 5 bases, J shed 0 bases, and the junction held 7 bases outside the gene matches. The CDR3 has 17 amino acids. CDR1 is LGHDT and CDR2 is YNNKEL in the germline V gene (reference sequence). The CDR3 spells CASSEWGTGGYQETQYF. The CDR3 region has the DNA TGTGCCAGCAGCGAGTGGGGGACAGGGGGCTACCAAGAGACCCAGTACTTC.

The chain carries TRBV5-1 and TRBJ2-5; TRBD2 agrees at 7 bases. After removal of 0 bases from V and 2 bases from J, the junction contained 1 base not matched to a gene. CDR1 and CDR2 (germline): SGHRS, YFSETQ. This CDR3 is 14 amino acids long. CDR3 amino acids: CASSLGTSQETQYF. The CDR3 DNA is TGCGCCAGCAGCTTGGGGACTAGTCAAGAGACCCAGTACTTC.

This sequence joins TRBV11-2 and TRBJ1-6; unclear D gene. Germline values: CDR1 SGHAT, CDR2 FQNNGV. Trimming took off 1 base at V and 7 bases at J, with 11 bases between the two ends. This CDR3 has 15 residues. CDR3 nucleotides: TGTGCCAGCAGCTTAGCGGGTGTTGGGAATTCACCCCTCCACTTT. Its translation: CASSLAGVGNSPLHF.

The V gene is TRBV5-5, the J gene TRBJ2-1, with D maybe TRBD2 (7 bases). Trimming shortened V by 2 bases and J by 9 bases, and 24 bases separated the two germline ends. Germline V gives CDR1 SGHKS, CDR2 YYEKEE (reference sequence). The CDR3 spans 17 residues. The CDR3 region is CASSFIPSLGGGGEQFF. The DNA of the CDR3 is TGTGCCAGCAGCTTCATCCCTTCCTTAGGGGGAGGGGGTGAGCAGTTCTTC. Variable domain in full (rest from reference TRBV5-5 and TRBJ2-1): DAGVTQSPTHLIKTRGQQVTLRCSPISGHKSVSWYQQVLGQGPQFIFQYYEKEERGRGNFPDRFSARQFPNYSSELNVNALLLGDSALYLCASSFIPSLGGGGEQFFGPGTRLTVL.

The chain has TRBV12-3 or TRBV12-4 and TRBJ1-1, with TRBD1 as a possible D gene (6 bases). V lost 8 bases to trimming and J lost 7 bases, with 17 bases between them. CDR3 size: 13 residues. The CDR3 DNA reads TGTGCCAGCGCCAAGGGGGGGCTAATTGAAGCTTTCTTT. Translation gives CASAKGGLIEAFF.

This chain joins TRBV23-1 and TRBJ2-6; maybe TRBD2 (7 bases). TRBV23-1 is an ORF, with its function uncertain. CDR3 size: 17 residues. V was cut by 8 bases and J by 3 bases, with 20 bases left in between. CDR3 sequence (DNA): TGCGCCAGCTTAAATCGGGGGGCTCGTATTGGGGCCAACGTCCTGACTTTC. This codes for CASLNRGARIGANVLTF.

This clone turned up a few times. The V call is TRBV6-5, the J call TRBJ1-2, with D unresolved. The CDR3 spans 14 residues. Trimming took 0 bases from V and 4 from J, leaving 9 bases between them. Germline CDR1 reads MNHEY; CDR2 reads SVGAGI. CDR3 coding DNA: TGTGCCAGCAGTTACTCAGCCGGAGCCTATGGCTACACCTTC. Translated: CASSYSAGAYGYTF.

The chain couples TRBV5-1 to TRBJ2-7; D may be TRBD1 (5 bases). Trimming cost V 1 base and J 0 bases, with 8 bases left between them. Germline V lookup: CDR1 SGHRS, CDR2 YFSETQ. This CDR3 is 14 amino acids long. This CDR3 is CASSLTGVSYEQYF. The CDR3 nucleotides read TGCGCCAGCAGCTTGACAGGCGTCTCCTACGAGCAGTACTTC.

V and J are TRBV10-2 and TRBJ2-5, with 7 nucleotides matching TRBD2. V was clipped by 0 bases and J by 5 bases; unmatched bases: 6. The CDR3 is 15 residues long. Germline-derived CDR1 and CDR2 are WSHSY and SAAADI. The CDR3 coding sequence is TGCGCCAGCAGTGAGTCGGGGAGGGTGCGGGAGACCCAGTACTTC. This translates into CASSESGRVRETQYF.

The CDR3 nucleotides read TGTGCCAGCACCCTTAGCGGGACCGGCGGGGAGCTGTTTTTT. Its translation: CASTLSGTGGELFF. This rearrangement joins TRBV6-5 to TRBJ2-2; 8 bases agree with TRBD2. The germline gives CDR1 MNHEY, CDR2 SVGAGI. The CDR3 totals 14 residues. With V trimmed by 7 bases and J by 7 bases, 8 bases remained unmatched.

Here the CDR3 reads CASSVGGISEEQYF. The CDR3 DNA sequence: TGTGCCAGCAGTGTTGGCGGGATCTCGGAGGAGCAGTACTTC. The rearrangement joins TRBV2 to TRBJ2-7; a weak D match, TRBD2 (6 bases). The CDR3 length is 14 residues. V lost 4 bases and J lost 7, with 17 bases in between. Germline loops: CDR1 SNHLY, CDR2 FYNNEI. Full variable domain (rest looked up from reference TRBV2 and TRBJ2-7): EPEVTQTPSHQVTQMGQEVILRCVPISNHLYFYWYRQILGQKVEFLVSFYNNEISEKSEIFDDQFSVERPDGSNFTLKIRSTKLEDSAMYFCASSVGGISEEQYFGPGTRLTVT.

CDR3 amino acids: CASSSGTSGRPYEQYF. In DNA form, the CDR3 reads TGTGCCAGCAGTTCCGGGACTAGCGGGCGACCCTACGAGCAGTACTTC. The chain is built from TRBV6-5 and TRBJ2-7; TRBD2 matches 12 bases. After removal of 4 bases from V and 2 bases from J, the junction contained 6 bases not matched to a gene. Germline assignment: CDR1 MNHEY and CDR2 SVGAGI. The CDR3 length is 16 residues.

This chain uses TRBV30 with TRBJ2-3, with a weak D call TRBD1 (5 bases). This CDR3 has 11 amino acids. V lost 4 bases to trimming and J lost 5 bases, with 7 bases between them. Germline-derived CDR1 and CDR2 are GTSNPN and SVGIG (reference sequence). CDR3 in DNA: TGTGCCTGGACCAGGGAAGATACGCAGTATTTT. Translated: CAWTREDTQYF. Based on the CDR3 plus reference TRBV30 and TRBJ2-3, the full variable domain is SQTIHQWPATLVQPVGSPLSLECTVEGTSNPNLYWYRQAAGRGLQLLFYSVGIGQISSEVPQNLSASRPQDRQFILSSKKLLLSDSGFYLCAWTREDTQYFGPGTRLTVL.

This chain uses TRBV5-1 with TRBJ1-1, with 8 positions matching TRBD1. This CDR3 region has 15 residues. J gave up 3 bases and V 0 bases, and 4 bases lay outside the gene matches. Per the germline V gene, CDR1 is SGHRS and CDR2 is YFSETQ. The CDR3 here is CASSLEGQGYTEAFF. DNA of the CDR3: TGCGCCAGCAGCTTGGAAGGACAGGGATACACTGAAGCTTTCTTT. The variable domain in full, with the rest retrieved from reference TRBV5-1 and TRBJ1-1, is KAGVTQTPRYLIKTRGQQVTLSCSPISGHRSVSWYQQTPGQGLQFLFEYFSETQRNKGNFPGRFSGRQFSNSRSEMNVSTLELGDSALYLCASSLEGQGYTEAFFGQGTRLTVV.

The V call is TRBV5-4, the J call TRBJ1-4; D is perhaps TRBD1 (6 bases). The CDR3 totals 15 residues. V lost 0 bases and J 8 bases, leaving 14 bases between the germline ends. Germline CDR1 reads SGHNT; CDR2 reads YYREEE (reference sequence). CDR3 residues: CASSLAGVGGEKLFF. CDR3 DNA: TGTGCCAGCAGCTTGGCGGGTGTAGGGGGAGAAAAACTGTTTTTT. Full variable domain (remainder filled in from reference TRBV5-4 and TRBJ1-4): ETGVTQSPTHLIKTRGQQVTLRCSSQSGHNTVSWYQQALGQGPQFIFQYYREEENGRGNFPPRFSGLQFPNYSSELNVNALELDDSALYLCASSLAGVGGEKLFFGSGTQLSVL.

The J gene is TRBJ1-2, the V gene TRBV20-1; 12 positions match TRBD1. With V trimmed by 3 bases and J by 8 bases, 7 bases remained unmatched. The CDR3 spans 14 residues. CDR1 is DFQATT, CDR2 SNEGSKA, per germline (reference sequence). CDR3 in amino acids: CSASLGQGATGYTF. The CDR3 DNA reads as TGCAGTGCTAGTTTGGGACAGGGGGCTACAGGCTACACCTTC.

The gene calls are TRBV23-1 and TRBJ2-7; D call uncertain. TRBV23-1 has ORF status, its function being uncertain. V was pared by 0 bases and J by 0 bases, with 3 bases between. The CDR3 has 13 residues. The chain's CDR3 is CASSQSYSYEQYF. The CDR3 DNA reads as TGCGCCAGCAGTCAATCGTACTCCTACGAGCAGTACTTC.

The rearrangement uses TRBV29-1 and TRBJ2-7, with TRBD1 matching 7 bases. V was pared by 5 bases and J by 1 base, with 5 bases of the junction left unmatched. This CDR3 has 13 residues. From germline, CDR1 is SQVTM and CDR2 ANQGSEA. CDR3 sequence reads: CSVLTGLSYEQYF. The CDR3 region has the DNA TGCAGCGTTTTGACAGGGTTGTCCTACGAGCAGTACTTC.

This clone was picked up many times. The V and J genes are TRBV18 and TRBJ2-7; tentative D call: TRBD2 (6 bases). Trimming stripped 0 bases from V and 3 bases from J, with 12 bases between. This CDR3 contains 15 residues. Germline CDR1 is KGHSH and CDR2 is LQKENI. For the CDR3, the DNA is TGTGCCAGCTCACCACCGGCTAGCGCTAACTACGAGCAGTACTTC. It codes for CASSPPASANYEQYF.

V and J are TRBV19 and TRBJ2-5, with 7 bases aligning to TRBD1. V dropped 10 bases and J dropped 3; count of bases not matched to a gene: 8. The CDR3 runs 13 residues. CDR1 LNHDA and CDR2 SQIVND come from the germline V gene (reference sequence). The CDR3 DNA reads TGTGCCACGGAAGAGACAGGGAAAGAGACCCAGTACTTC. As protein: CATEETGKETQYF.

This chain uses TRBV10-3 with TRBJ2-7, with 14 bases aligning to TRBD2. CDR3 length: 15 amino acids. Germline loops: CDR1 ENHRY, CDR2 SYGVKD. Germline trimming cut 2 bases from V and 6 bases from J; bases unmatched to any gene: 3. The CDR3 nucleotides are TGTGCCATCAGTGAGGGGGGACTAGCGGGAGCCGAGCAGTACTTC. Protein product: CAISEGGLAGAEQYF.

This sequence joins TRBV19 and TRBJ1-1; maybe TRBD1 (6 bases). V gave up 5 bases and J gave up 6 bases, with 19 bases separating them. Germline CDR1 LNHDA, CDR2 SQIVND (reference sequence). The CDR3 spans 15 residues. For the CDR3, the DNA is TGTGCCAGTAGTCCCGGACAGCGGACGACGGCTGAAGCTTTCTTT. It encodes CASSPGQRTTAEAFF.

Comments on this clone: Distinct nucleotide sequences in the sample also encode this CDR3. The CDR3 protein is CATSDQRGSQETQYF. The CDR3, as DNA: TGTGCCACCAGTGATCAGCGGGGGTCTCAAGAGACCCAGTACTTC. The chain has TRBV24-1 and TRBJ2-5; 8 bases match TRBD2. The length of the CDR3 is 15 residues. V was clipped by 3 bases and J by 2 bases; unmatched bases: 4. From germline, CDR1 is KGHDR and CDR2 SFDVKD.

The gene calls are TRBV5-4 and TRBJ1-6; 7 positions match TRBD1. CDR3 size: 15 residues. CDR1 SGHNT and CDR2 YYREEE come from the germline V gene (reference sequence). The J segment lost 6 bases and the V segment lost 3 bases, leaving 6 bases of the junction unmatched. CDR3 region: CASSSPGQINSPLHF. CDR3 DNA sequence: TGTGCCAGCAGCTCTCCGGGACAGATTAATTCACCCCTCCACTTT.